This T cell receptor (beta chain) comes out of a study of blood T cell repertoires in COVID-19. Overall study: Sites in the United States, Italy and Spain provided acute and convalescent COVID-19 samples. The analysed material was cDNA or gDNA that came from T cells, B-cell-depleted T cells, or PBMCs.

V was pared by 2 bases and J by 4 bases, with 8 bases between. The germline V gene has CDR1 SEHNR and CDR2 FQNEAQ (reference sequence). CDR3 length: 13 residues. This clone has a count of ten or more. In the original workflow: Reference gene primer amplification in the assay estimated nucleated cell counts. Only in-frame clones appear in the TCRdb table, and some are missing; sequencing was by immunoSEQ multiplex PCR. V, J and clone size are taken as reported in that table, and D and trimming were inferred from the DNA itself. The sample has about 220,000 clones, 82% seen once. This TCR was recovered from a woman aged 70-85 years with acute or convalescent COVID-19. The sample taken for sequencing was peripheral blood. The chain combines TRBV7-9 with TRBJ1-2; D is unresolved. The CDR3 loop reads CASSLLQTYGYTF. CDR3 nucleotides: TGTGCCAGCAGCTTATTACAGACCTATGGCTACACCTTC.